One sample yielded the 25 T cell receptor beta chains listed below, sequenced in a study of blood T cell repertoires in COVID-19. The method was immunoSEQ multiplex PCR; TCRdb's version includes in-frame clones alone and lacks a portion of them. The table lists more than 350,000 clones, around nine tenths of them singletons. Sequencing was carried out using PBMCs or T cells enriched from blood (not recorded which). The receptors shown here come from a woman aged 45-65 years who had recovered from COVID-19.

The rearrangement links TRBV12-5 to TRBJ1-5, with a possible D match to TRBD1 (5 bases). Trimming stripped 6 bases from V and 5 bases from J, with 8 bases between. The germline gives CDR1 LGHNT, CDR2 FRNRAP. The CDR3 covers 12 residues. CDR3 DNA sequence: TGTGCTAGTGGGGGAGGGGATCAGCCCCAGCATTTT. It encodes CASGGGDQPQHF. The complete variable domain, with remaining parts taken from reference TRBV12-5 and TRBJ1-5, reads DARVTQTPRHKVTEMGQEVTMRCQPILGHNTVFWYRQTMMQGLELLAYFRNRAPLDDSGMPKDRFSAEMPDATLATLKIQPSEPRDSAVYFCASGGGDQPQHFGDGTRLSIL.

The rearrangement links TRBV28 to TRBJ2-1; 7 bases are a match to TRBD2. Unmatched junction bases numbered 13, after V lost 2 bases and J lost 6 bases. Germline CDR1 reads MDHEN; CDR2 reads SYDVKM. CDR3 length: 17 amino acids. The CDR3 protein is CASSLRPSGWLGNEQFF. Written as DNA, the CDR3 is TGTGCCAGCAGTTTAAGGCCTAGCGGTTGGTTGGGCAATGAGCAGTTCTTC.

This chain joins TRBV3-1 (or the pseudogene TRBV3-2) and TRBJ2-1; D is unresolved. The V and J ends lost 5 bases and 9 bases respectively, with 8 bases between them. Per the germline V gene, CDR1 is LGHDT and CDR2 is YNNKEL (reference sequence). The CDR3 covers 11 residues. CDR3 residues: CASSGHFEQFF. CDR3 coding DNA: TGTGCCAGCAGCGGGCACTTTGAGCAGTTCTTC.

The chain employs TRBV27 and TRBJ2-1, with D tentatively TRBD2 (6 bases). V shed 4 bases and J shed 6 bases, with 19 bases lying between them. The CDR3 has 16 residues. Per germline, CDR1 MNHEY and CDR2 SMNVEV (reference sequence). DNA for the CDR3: TGTGCCAGCAGTTATGGATCGGGGCGGGACCTCAATGAGCAGTTCTTC. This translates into CASSYGSGRDLNEQFF.

The CDR3 nucleotides read TGCGCCAGCAGCCCGGCGAACACCGGGGAGCTGTTTTTT. Protein sequence: CASSPANTGELFF. The gene calls are TRBV5-1 and TRBJ2-2; unclear D gene. The CDR3 is made up of 13 amino acids. The germline CDR1 and CDR2 sequences are SGHRS and YFSETQ. The V and J ends lost 4 bases and 0 bases respectively, with 4 bases between them.

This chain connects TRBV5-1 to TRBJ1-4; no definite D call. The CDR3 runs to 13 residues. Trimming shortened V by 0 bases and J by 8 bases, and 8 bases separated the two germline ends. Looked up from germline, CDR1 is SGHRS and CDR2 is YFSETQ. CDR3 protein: CASSLGQAEKLFF. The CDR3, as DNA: TGCGCCAGCAGCTTGGGGCAGGCGGAAAAACTGTTTTTT.

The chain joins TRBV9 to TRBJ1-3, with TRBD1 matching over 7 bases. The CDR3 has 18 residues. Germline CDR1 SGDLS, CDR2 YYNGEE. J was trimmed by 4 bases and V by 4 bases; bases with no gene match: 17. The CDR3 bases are TGTGCCAGCAGCCCCAAGGACGAGGGGGCGAGTTGGGGAAACACCATATATTTT. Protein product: CASSPKDEGASWGNTIYF.

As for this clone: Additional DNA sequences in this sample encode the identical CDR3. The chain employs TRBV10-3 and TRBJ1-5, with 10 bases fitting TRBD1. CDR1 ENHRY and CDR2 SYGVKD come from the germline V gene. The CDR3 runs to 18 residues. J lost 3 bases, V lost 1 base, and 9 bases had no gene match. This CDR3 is CAISEYGQGVGSNQPQHF. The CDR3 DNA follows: TGTGCCATCAGTGAGTACGGACAGGGGGTCGGTTCCAATCAGCCCCAGCATTTT.

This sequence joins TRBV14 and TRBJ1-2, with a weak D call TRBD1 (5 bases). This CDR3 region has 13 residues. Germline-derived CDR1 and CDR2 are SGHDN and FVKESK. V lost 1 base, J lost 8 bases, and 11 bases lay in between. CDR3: CASSQVTGQGYTF. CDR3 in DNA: TGTGCCAGCAGCCAAGTCACAGGTCAAGGCTACACCTTC.

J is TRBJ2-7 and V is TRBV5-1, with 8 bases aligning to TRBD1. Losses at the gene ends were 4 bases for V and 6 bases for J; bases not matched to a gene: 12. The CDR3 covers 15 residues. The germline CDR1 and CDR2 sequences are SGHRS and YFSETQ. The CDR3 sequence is CASSDQVRGQSEQYF. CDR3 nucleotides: TGCGCCAGCAGCGACCAGGTCAGGGGGCAGTCCGAGCAGTACTTC.

CDR3 sequence reads: CASSRGAGGRGDTQYF. CDR3 DNA: TGTGCCAGCAGCCGTGGGGCGGGGGGGCGTGGTGATACGCAGTATTTT. The chain joins TRBV11-2 to TRBJ2-3, with 9 bases fitting TRBD2. Germline CDR1 reads SGHAT; CDR2 reads FQNNGV. V was clipped by 5 bases and J by 6 bases; unmatched bases: 12. The length of the CDR3 is 16 residues.

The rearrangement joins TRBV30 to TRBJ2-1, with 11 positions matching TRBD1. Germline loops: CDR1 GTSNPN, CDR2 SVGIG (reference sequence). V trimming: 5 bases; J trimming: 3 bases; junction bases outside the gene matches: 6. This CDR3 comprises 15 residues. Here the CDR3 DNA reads TGTGCCTGGGGGGGACAGGGGGTTCACTACAATGAGCAGTTCTTC. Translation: CAWGGQGVHYNEQFF.

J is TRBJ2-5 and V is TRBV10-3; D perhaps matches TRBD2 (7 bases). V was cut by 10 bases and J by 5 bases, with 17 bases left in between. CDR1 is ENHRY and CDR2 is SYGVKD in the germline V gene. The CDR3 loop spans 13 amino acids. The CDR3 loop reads CATKRGAGETQYF. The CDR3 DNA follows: TGTGCCACGAAACGGGGGGCCGGGGAGACCCAGTACTTC.

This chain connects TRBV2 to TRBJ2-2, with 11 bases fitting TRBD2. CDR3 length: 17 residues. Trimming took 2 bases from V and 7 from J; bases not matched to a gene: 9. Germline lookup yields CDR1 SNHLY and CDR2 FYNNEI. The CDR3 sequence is CASSEPIAGGRGGELFF. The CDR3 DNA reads TGTGCCAGCAGTGAACCGATAGCGGGGGGGCGCGGCGGGGAGCTGTTTTTT.

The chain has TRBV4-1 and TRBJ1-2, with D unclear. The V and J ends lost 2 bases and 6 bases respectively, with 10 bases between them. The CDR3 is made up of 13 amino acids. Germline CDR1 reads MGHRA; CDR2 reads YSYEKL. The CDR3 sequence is CASSQTAPDGYTF. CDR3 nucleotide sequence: TGCGCCAGCAGCCAAACAGCCCCGGATGGCTACACCTTC.

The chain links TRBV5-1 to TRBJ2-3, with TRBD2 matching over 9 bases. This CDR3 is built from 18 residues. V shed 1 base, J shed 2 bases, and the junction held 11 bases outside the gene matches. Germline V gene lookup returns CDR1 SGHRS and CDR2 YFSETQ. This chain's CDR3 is CASSLSATSGLYTDTQYF. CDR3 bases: TGCGCCAGCAGCTTGTCAGCGACTAGCGGCCTTTACACAGATACGCAGTATTTT. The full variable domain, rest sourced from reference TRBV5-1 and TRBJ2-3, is KAGVTQTPRYLIKTRGQQVTLSCSPISGHRSVSWYQQTPGQGLQFLFEYFSETQRNKGNFPGRFSGRQFSNSRSEMNVSTLELGDSALYLCASSLSATSGLYTDTQYFGPGTRLTVL.

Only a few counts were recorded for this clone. CDR3 sequence: CASSWGLGTEAFF. CDR3 DNA: TGTGCCAGCAGTTGGGGGCTAGGTACTGAAGCTTTCTTT. The V call is TRBV28, the J call TRBJ1-1; perhaps TRBD1 as D (6 bases). The germline V gene encodes CDR1 MDHEN and CDR2 SYDVKM. The CDR3 length is 13 residues. Trimming took 4 bases from V and 5 from J, leaving 11 bases between them.

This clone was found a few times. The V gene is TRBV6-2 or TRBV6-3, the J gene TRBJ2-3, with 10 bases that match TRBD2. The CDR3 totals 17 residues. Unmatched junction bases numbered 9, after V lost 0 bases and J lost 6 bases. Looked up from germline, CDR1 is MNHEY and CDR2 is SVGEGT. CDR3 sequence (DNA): TGTGCCAGCAGTTACTCGAGTAGCGGGGGGTCCAGGGATACGCAGTATTTT. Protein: CASSYSSSGGSRDTQYF.

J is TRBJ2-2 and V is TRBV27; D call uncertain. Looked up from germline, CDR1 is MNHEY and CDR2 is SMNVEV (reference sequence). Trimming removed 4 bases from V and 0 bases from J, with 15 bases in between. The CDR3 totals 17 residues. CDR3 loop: CASSYSAGMTNTGELFF. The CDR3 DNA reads TGTGCCAGCAGTTATTCCGCAGGAATGACGAACACCGGGGAGCTGTTTTTT.

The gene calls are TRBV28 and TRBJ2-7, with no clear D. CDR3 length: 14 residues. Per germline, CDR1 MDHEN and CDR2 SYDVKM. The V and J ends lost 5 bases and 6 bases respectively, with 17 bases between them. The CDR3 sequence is CASSLPNSLSEQYF. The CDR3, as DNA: TGTGCCAGCAGTCTTCCTAATAGCCTAAGCGAGCAGTACTTC.

The DNA for the CDR3 is TGTGCCAGCAGTTCACAGGGAAACGAAAAACTGTTTTTT. Its protein is CASSSQGNEKLFF. The chain uses TRBV6-6 and TRBJ1-4, with D possibly being TRBD1 (6 bases). V was shortened by 4 bases and J by 8 bases, with 11 bases between the two germline ends. Germline-derived CDR1 and CDR2 are MNHNY and SVGAGI (reference sequence). There are 13 residues in the CDR3.

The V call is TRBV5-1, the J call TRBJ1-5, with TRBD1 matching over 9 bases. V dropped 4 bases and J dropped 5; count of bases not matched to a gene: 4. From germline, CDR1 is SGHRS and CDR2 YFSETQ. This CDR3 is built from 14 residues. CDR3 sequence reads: CASSPDRGDQPQHF. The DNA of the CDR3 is TGCGCCAGCAGCCCCGACAGGGGGGATCAGCCCCAGCATTTT.

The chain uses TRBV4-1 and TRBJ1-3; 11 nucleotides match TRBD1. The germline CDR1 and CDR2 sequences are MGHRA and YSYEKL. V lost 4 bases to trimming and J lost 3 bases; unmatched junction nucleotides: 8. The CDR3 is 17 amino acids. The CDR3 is CASSRGQGVEDGNTIYF. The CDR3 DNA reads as TGCGCCAGCAGCCGGGGACAGGGGGTTGAGGATGGAAACACCATATATTTT.

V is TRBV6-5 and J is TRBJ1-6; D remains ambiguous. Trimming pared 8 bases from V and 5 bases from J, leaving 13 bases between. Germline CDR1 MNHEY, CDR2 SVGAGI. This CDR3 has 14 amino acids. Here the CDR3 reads CASGLDDDNSPLHF. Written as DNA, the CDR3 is TGTGCCAGCGGACTTGACGACGATAATTCACCCCTCCACTTT.

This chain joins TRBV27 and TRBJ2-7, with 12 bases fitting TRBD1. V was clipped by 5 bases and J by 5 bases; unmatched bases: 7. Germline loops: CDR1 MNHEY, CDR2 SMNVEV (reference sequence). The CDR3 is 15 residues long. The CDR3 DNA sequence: TGTGCCAGCAGTACAAGGGACAGGGGGCACCACGAGCAGTACTTC. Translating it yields CASSTRDRGHHEQYF.